These T cell receptor beta chains were read from a single sample in a study of shared clonotypes between healthy human individuals. Clones were read by immunoSEQ multiplex PCR, and TCRdb kept only the in-frame ones, dropping some. The table has more than 850,000 clones, roughly 74% seen once. The sequenced material came from memory CD4+ T cells from PBMCs. These receptors were collected from a man younger than 35 in good health. Some clones in this sample may be carry-over from other donors' samples. Each CDR3 is given with its conserved first and last residue. Fields, in order: clone size, D gene, J gene, V gene, CDR3 DNA, CDR3 protein. The D gene is left open where the match is weak. Part of the rows lack a size; the others show once, few, many or a class for expanded clones.

NA | NA | TRBJ1-1 | TRBV6-1 | TGTGCCAGCATCGTGGGGGGTGGGAACACTGAAGCTTTCTTT | CASIVGGGNTEAFF
once | NA | TRBJ2-7 | TRBV28 | TGTGCCAGCAGTCCGCAGGGTTACGAGCAGTACTTC | CASSPQGYEQYF
few | NA | TRBJ1-5 | TRBV2 | TGTGCCAGCAGGGGGACCGCTAGCAATCAGCCCCAGCATTTT | CASRGTASNQPQHF
NA | NA | TRBJ2-2 | TRBV7-9 | TGTGCCAGCAGCTTCCGAGGAATCGGGGAGCTGTTTTTT | CASSFRGIGELFF
NA | NA | TRBJ2-3 | TRBV18 | TGTGCCAGCTCACCGCGACCGGGTCTTGACACAGATACGCAGTATTTT | CASSPRPGLDTDTQYF
many | TRBD1 | TRBJ1-4 | TRBV4-1 | TGCGCCAGCAGCCCCGGGACAGCTACAACTAATGAAAAACTGTTTTTT | CASSPGTATTNEKLFF
NA | NA | TRBJ1-5 | TRBV6-5 | TGTGCCAGCAGCCAGACAAGGGGCAATCAGCCCCAGCATTTT | CASSQTRGNQPQHF
NA | TRBD1 | TRBJ2-1 | TRBV18 | TGTGCCAGCTCACCACAAACAGGGGGCGATGAGCAGTTCTTC | CASSPQTGGDEQFF
NA | TRBD1 | TRBJ1-1 | TRBV30 | TGTGCCTGGGGAGAGACAGGGGAGGCTCCTGAAGCTTTCTTT | CAWGETGEAPEAFF
once | TRBD1 | TRBJ1-3 | TRBV9 | TGTGCCAGCAGCTCGACAGGGCACTCTGGAAACACCATATATTTT | CASSSTGHSGNTIYF
NA | TRBD1 | TRBJ2-6 | TRBV7-8 | TGTGCCAGCAGCTACAACCCGGGACAGGGGATGGCCAACGTCCTGACTTTC | CASSYNPGQGMANVLTF
NA | NA | TRBJ2-1 | TRBV29-1 | TGCAGCGTTGATACGGACGAGGGCTCCTACAATGAGCAGTTCTTC | CSVDTDEGSYNEQFF
NA | NA | TRBJ2-3 | TRBV5-4 | TGTGCCAGCAGCTTGGCTGGAGTCCCTACGCAGTATTTT | CASSLAGVPTQYF
NA | NA | TRBJ2-5 | TRBV4-2 | TGTGCCAGCAGCCAAGAAGGGGTAAAAGAGACCCAGTACTTC | CASSQEGVKETQYF
NA | NA | TRBJ2-7 | TRBV5-5 | TGTGCCAGCAGCTTGGTGGCCTACGAGCAGTACTTC | CASSLVAYEQYF
NA | NA | TRBJ1-2 | TRBV11-2 | TGTGCCAGCAGCTTAGACCCAGGGTCGGCCTATGGCTACACCTTC | CASSLDPGSAYGYTF
NA | NA | TRBJ2-1 | TRBV4-2 | TGTGCCAGCAGCCAAGACCCGGCGGGGCAGTTCTTC | CASSQDPAGQFF
few | TRBD1 | TRBJ1-5 | TRBV11-3 | TGTGCCAGCAGCTTAGTCCCCCTCCAGGGACAGGCATATAGCAATCAGCCCCAGCATTTT | CASSLVPLQGQAYSNQPQHF
NA | TRBD2 | TRBJ2-1 | TRBV30 | TGTGCCTGGAGTCTAGCGGGAGGGGTAGAGTTCTTC | CAWSLAGGVEFF
NA | NA | TRBJ2-3 | TRBV5-6 | TGTGCCAGCAGCCTGACTAGGGACACAGATACGCAGTATTTT | CASSLTRDTDTQYF
NA | NA | TRBJ1-1 | TRBV29-1 | TGCAGCGTTGAAGGGGAGCAGGTAAGGGCTTTCTTT | CSVEGEQVRAFF
few | NA | TRBJ2-5 | TRBV10-3 | TGTGCCATCTCCGGAGACAGTCAAGAGACCCAGTACTTC | CAISGDSQETQYF
NA | NA | TRBJ2-3 | TRBV6-5 | TGTGCCAGCAGGCAGGGCCAAACTAATACGCAGTATTTT | CASRQGQTNTQYF
NA | TRBD2 | TRBJ2-1 | TRBV29-1 | TGCAGCGTTGAAGTGTCTAGCGGGCCCAATGAGCAGTTCTTC | CSVEVSSGPNEQFF
NA | NA | TRBJ2-7 | TRBV7-2 | TGTGCCAGCAGCTTAGCGCTTTCCGAGCAGTACTTC | CASSLALSEQYF
NA | TRBD2 | TRBJ2-1 | TRBV7-3 | TGTGCCAGCAGCTTGGGGACTAGCGGGAGTGAGCAGTTCTTC | CASSLGTSGSEQFF
NA | NA | TRBJ2-2 | TRBV12-5 | TGTGCTAGTGGTCCATCCTCACAGACCGGGGAGCTGTTTTTT | CASGPSSQTGELFF
NA | TRBD2 | TRBJ2-7 | TRBV5-1 | TGCGCCAGCAGCTTCTCCGGGACTAGCTACGAGCAGTACTTC | CASSFSGTSYEQYF
NA | NA | TRBJ1-5 | TRBV6-1 | TGTGCCTCAGCAGCTATCACGGGGGGCTTTGGGCCCCAGCATTTT | CASAAITGGFGPQHF
NA | TRBD2 | TRBJ2-1 | TRBV4-3 | TGCGCCAGCAGCCAAGAGGTCGGGCTAGCGGCCTACAATGAGCAGTTCTTC | CASSQEVGLAAYNEQFF
NA | NA | TRBJ1-1 | TRBV7-9 | TGTGCCAGCAGGCAGGAGGGGGTGAACACTGAAGCTTTCTTT | CASRQEGVNTEAFF
few | TRBD2 | TRBJ2-7 | TRBV11-2 | TGTGCCAGCAGCTCTTTACAGCGGGGCCCTACGGAGCAGTACTTC | CASSSLQRGPTEQYF
once | NA | TRBJ2-2 | TRBV5-1 | TGCGCCAGCAGCTTTGTGGGGCTCGGGACCGGGGAGCTGTTTTTT | CASSFVGLGTGELFF
NA | NA | TRBJ2-1 | TRBV5-6 | TGTGCCAGCAGCCCTATGAGACTAGGCTACTCCAATGAGCAGTTCTTC | CASSPMRLGYSNEQFF